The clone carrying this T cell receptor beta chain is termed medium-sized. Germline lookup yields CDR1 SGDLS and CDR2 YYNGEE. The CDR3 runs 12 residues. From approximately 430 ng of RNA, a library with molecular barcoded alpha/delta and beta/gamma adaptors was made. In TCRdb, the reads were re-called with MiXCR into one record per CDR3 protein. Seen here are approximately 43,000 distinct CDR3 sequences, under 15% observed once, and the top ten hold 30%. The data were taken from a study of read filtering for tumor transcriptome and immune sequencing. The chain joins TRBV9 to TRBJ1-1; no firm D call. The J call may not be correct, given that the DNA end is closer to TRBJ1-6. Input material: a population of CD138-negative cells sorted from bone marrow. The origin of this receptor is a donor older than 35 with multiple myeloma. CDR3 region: CASSDENSPLHF. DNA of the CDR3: TGTGCCAGCAGCGACGAAAATTCACCCCTCCACTTT.